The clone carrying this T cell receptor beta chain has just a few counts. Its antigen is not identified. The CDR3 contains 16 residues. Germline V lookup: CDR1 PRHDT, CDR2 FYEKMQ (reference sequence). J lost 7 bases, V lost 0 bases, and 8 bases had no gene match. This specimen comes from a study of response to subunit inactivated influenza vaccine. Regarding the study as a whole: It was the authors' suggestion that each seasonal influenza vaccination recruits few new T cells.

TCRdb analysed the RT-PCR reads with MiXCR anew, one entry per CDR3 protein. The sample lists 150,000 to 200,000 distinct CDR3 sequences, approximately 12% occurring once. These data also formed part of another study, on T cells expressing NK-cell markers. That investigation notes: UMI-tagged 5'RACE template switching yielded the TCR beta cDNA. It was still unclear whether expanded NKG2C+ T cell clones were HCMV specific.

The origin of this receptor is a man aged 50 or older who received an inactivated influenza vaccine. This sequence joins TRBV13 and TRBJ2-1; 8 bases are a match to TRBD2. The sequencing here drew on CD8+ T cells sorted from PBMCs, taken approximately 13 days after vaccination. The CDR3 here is CASSLGLSGGFNEQFF. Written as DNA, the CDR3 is TGTGCCAGCAGCTTAGGCCTGAGCGGGGGTTTTAATGAGCAGTTCTTC.